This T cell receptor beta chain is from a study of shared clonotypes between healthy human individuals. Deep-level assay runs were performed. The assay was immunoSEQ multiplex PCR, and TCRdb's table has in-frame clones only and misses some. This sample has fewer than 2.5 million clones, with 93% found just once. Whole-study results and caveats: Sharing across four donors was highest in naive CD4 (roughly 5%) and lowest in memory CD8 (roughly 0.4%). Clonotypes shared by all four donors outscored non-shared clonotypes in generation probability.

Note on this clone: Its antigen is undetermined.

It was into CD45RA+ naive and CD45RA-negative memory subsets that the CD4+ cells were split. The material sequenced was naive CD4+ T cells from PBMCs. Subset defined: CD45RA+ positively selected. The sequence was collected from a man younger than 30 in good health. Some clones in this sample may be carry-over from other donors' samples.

CDR3 nucleotides: TGTGCCAGCAGCTGGTGGGTTGCCTATAATTCACCCCTCCACTTT. Translating it yields CASSWWVAYNSPLHF. The chain recombines TRBV5-6 with TRBJ1-6; no definite D call. The V end lost 3 bases, the J end lost 2 bases, and 9 bases lay between the germline ends. CDR3 size: 15 residues. In germline, CDR1 is SGHDT, CDR2 YYEEEE. The complete variable domain, with remaining parts taken from reference TRBV5-6 and TRBJ1-6, reads DAGVTQSPTHLIKTRGQQVTLRCSPKSGHDTVSWYQQALGQGPQFIFQYYEEEERQRGNFPDRFSGHQFPNYSSELNVNALLLGDSALYLCASSWWVAYNSPLHFGNGTRLTVT.